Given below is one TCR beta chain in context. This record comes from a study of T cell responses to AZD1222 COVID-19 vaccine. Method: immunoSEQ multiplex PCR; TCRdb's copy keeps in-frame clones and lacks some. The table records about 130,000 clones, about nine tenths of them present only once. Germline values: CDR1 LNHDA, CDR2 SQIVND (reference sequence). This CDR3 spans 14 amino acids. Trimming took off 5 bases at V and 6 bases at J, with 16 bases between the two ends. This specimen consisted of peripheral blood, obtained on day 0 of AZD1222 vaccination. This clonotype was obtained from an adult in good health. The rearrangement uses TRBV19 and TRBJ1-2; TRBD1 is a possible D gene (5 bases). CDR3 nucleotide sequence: TGTGCCAGTAGTCCCTGGGAGGGCAGGGATGGCTACACCTTC. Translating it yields CASSPWEGRDGYTF.